This T cell receptor (beta chain) emerged from a study of cytotoxic CD8 clonotypes in ibrutinib-treated CLL. Between the trimmed V and J ends, which lost 3 bases and 1 base, there was a span of 15 bases. The V gene's germline CDR1 is MNHEY and CDR2 SMNVEV (reference sequence). The CDR3 totals 16 residues. Profiled with immunoSEQ multiplex PCR; TCRdb holds only in-frame clones, not every one. The sample has tens of thousands of clones; roughly 45% are singletons. The chain joins TRBV27 to TRBJ1-1; D is ambiguous. Sample: PBMCs, taken before ibrutinib treatment. This clonotype was sampled from a human donor with chronic lymphocytic leukemia. CDR3 coding DNA: TGTGCCAGCAGTTTGGGGATGAGGGCGGGGAACACTGAAGCTTTCTTT. Residues: CASSLGMRAGNTEAFF.